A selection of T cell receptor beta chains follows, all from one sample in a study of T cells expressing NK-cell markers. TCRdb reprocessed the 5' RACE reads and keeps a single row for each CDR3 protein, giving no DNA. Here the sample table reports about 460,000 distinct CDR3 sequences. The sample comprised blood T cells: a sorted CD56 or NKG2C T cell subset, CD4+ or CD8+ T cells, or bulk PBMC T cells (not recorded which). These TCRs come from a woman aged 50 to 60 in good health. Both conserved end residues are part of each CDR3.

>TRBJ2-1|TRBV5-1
CASSPTHSSYNEQFF
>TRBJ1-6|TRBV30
CAWRASGSWGSPLHF
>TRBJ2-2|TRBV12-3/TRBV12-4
CASRLLAGGPELFF
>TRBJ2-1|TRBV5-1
CASSLVPTSGSGSYNEQFF
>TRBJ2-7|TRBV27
CASRDRSYEQYF
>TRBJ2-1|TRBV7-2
CASSLGLAPNEQFF
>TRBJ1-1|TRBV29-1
CSVEVIPSLYMNTEAFF
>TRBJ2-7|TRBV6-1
CASSVREGVYEQYF
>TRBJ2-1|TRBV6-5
CASVNSGNYNEQFF
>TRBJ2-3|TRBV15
CATSSSRGSTDTQYF
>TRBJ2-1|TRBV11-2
CASSLGSGGKYNEQFF
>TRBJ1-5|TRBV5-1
CASSSGGPGSNQPQHF
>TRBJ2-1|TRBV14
CASSQATGAMDEQFF
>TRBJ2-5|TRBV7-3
CASSFGSARETQYF
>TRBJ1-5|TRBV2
CASMRGGSNQPQHF
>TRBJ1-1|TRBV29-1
CSVGGELRAFF
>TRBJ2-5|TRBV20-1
CSASPLVGGRETQYF
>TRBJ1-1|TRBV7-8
CASSEDRGLGGTEAFF
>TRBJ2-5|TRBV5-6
CVSSSFDLGWETQYF
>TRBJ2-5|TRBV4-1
CASSLSGTPIPQETQYF
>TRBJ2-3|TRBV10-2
CASSPLSPDTQYF
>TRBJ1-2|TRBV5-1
CASSRSRGHGYTF
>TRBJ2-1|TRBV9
CASSVGGGLAGDNEQFF
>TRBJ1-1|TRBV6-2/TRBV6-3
CAVRGRKIEAFF
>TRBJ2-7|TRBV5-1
CASSMNIEYEQYF
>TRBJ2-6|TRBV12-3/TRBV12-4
CASSPRTGKGSGANVLTF
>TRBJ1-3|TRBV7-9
CASSLATPMGGNTIYF
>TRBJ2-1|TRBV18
CASSPIQGSDYNEQFF
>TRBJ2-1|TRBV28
CASSFGGARALYNEQFF
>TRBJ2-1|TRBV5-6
CASSFLLIGFQGTEDEQFF
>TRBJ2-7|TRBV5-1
CASSLALNEQYF
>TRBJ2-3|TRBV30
CAWRAPSGRAKDTQYF
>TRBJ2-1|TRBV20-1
CSTKPGINGPYYNEQFF
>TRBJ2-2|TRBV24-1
CAIARGTAFNTGELFF
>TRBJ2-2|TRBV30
CAWTFTGLAAGELFF
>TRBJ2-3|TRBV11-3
CASSLEQGSLAGGVTQYF
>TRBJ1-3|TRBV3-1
CASSQGWDTIYF
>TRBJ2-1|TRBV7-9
CASRRDSPYNEQFF
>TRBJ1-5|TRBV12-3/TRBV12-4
CASSLHKGIQPQHF
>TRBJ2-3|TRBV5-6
CASSLRGGPTDTQYF
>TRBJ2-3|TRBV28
CASSSSLAGGDTQYF